These T cell receptor beta chains were read from a single sample in a study of Ad26.COV2.S vaccination and SARS-CoV-2 variants. Produced via immunoSEQ multiplex PCR; TCRdb's table is partial and in-frame only. The sample carries approximately 420,000 clones, less than 90% recorded once. The specimen was peripheral blood, collected in a trial of Ad26.COV2.S vaccine versus placebo. These receptor sequences come from a person aged 18-65 years who received the Ad26.COV2.S COVID-19 vaccine or a placebo. Both conserved end residues are part of each CDR3. D genes are given only for firm matches. Rows give clone size only sometimes, using once, few, many, or a class for an expanded clone.

TRBJ2-1,TRBD2,TRBV6-5,-,CASSLAGGNDEQFF,TGTGCCAGCAGTTTAGCGGGGGGCAATGATGAGCAGTTCTTC
TRBJ2-5,TRBD2,TRBV7-8,-,CASSLPTSVPQETQYF,TGTGCCAGCAGCTTACCCACTAGCGTCCCCCAAGAGACCCAGTACTTC
TRBJ2-7,-,TRBV29-1,once,CSVDRAGTYEQYF,TGCAGCGTTGACAGGGCAGGAACCTACGAGCAGTACTTC
TRBJ1-2,TRBD1,TRBV5-1,-,CASSGDRGLGNYGYTF,TGCGCCAGCAGCGGGGACAGGGGTCTCGGTAACTATGGCTACACCTTC
TRBJ1-2,-,TRBV7-2,-,CASSLGGRDGYGYTF,TGTGCCAGCAGCTTAGGTGGCAGGGATGGATATGGCTACACCTTC
TRBJ1-1,-,TRBV10-3,-,CAGNRDRDTEAFF,TGTGCCGGGAACCGGGACCGGGACACTGAAGCTTTCTTT
TRBJ2-1,TRBD2,TRBV7-9,-,CASSYPGSGVYNEQFF,TGTGCCAGCAGCTACCCCGGGAGCGGGGTATACAATGAGCAGTTCTTC
TRBJ1-5,-,TRBV6-5,-,CASSGGHNGEPQHF,TGTGCCAGCTCGGGAGGGCACAATGGTGAGCCCCAGCATTTT
TRBJ2-7,TRBD1,TRBV2,-,CASSETGGNWKQYF,TGTGCCAGCAGTGAGACAGGGGGGAACTGGAAGCAGTACTTC
TRBJ2-2,TRBD1,TRBV3-1/TRBV3-2,-,CARDRGERELFF,TGTGCCAGAGACAGGGGCGAGCGGGAGCTGTTTTTT
TRBJ2-5,TRBD2,TRBV5-4,-,CASSRGASGGAGETQYF,TGTGCCAGCAGCCGAGGGGCTAGCGGGGGGGCGGGTGAGACCCAGTACTTC
TRBJ2-7,-,TRBV10-1,-,CASSEAGEGFEQYF,TGCGCCAGCAGTGAAGCTGGGGAAGGATTTGAGCAGTACTTC
TRBJ2-1,-,TRBV4-2,-,CASSPELDNEQFF,TGTGCCAGCAGCCCAGAACTAGACAATGAGCAGTTCTTC
TRBJ1-5,-,TRBV7-9,-,CASSRDSQPQHF,TGTGCCAGCAGCCGCGACAGCCAGCCCCAGCATTTT
TRBJ2-7,TRBD1,TRBV5-6,-,CASMPGTGGEQYF,TGTGCCAGCATGCCCGGGACAGGGGGCGAGCAGTACTTC
TRBJ1-1,-,TRBV5-8,once,CASSREATGETEAFF,TGTGCCAGCAGCCGGGAGGCGACAGGTGAGACTGAAGCTTTCTTT
TRBJ2-2,-,TRBV7-2,-,CASSRDPGADTGELFF,TGTGCCAGCAGCCGTGACCCCGGGGCCGACACCGGGGAGCTGTTTTTT